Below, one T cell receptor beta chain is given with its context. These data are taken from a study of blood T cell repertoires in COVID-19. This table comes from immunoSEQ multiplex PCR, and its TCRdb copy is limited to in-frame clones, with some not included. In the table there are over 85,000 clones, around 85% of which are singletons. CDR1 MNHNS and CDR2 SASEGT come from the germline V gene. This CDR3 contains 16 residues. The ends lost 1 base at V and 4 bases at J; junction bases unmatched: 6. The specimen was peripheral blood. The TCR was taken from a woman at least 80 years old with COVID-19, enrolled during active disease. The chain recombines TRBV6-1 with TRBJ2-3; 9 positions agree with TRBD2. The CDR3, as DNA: TGTGCCAGCAGTGAAGTAGCGGGAGTAAGGGCAGATACGCAGTATTTT. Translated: CASSEVAGVRADTQYF.